This T cell receptor (beta chain) was captured by sequencing in a study of shared clonotypes between healthy human individuals. Germline values: CDR1 SGHRS, CDR2 YFSETQ. This CDR3 is 14 amino acids long. V lost 6 bases and J 0 bases, leaving 11 bases between the germline ends. Assay: immunoSEQ multiplex PCR; the TCRdb copy retains only in-frame clones and omits some. The repertoire holds about 2.3 million clones, approximately 93% seen once, with about 0.39% in the top ten. Sequenced sample: naive CD4+ T cells from PBMCs. Noted subset: CD45RA+ positively selected. The clonotype was recovered from a man aged 18 to 29 in good health. Some clones in this sample may be carry-over from other donors' samples. V usage is TRBV5-1 and J usage is TRBJ2-3; D unclear. This chain's CDR3 is CASKSSFSTDTQYF. In DNA, the CDR3 is TGCGCCAGCAAGTCCAGTTTTAGCACAGATACGCAGTATTTT.